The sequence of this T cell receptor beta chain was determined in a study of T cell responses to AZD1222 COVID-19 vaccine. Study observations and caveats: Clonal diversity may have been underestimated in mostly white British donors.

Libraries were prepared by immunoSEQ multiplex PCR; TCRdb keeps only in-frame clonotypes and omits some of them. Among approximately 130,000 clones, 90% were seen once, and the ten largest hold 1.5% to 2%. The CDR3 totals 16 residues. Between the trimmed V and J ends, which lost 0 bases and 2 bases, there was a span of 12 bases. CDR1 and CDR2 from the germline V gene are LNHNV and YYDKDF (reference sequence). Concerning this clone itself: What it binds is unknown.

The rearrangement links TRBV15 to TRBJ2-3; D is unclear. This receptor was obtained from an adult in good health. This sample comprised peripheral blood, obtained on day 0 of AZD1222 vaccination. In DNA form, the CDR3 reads TGTGCCACCAGCAGAGAAAGTGGGCAGGTCACAGATACGCAGTATTTT. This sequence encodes CATSRESGQVTDTQYF.